This TCR beta chain was recovered during a study of cytomegalovirus exposure and HLA in healthy donors. Study-wide background: An earlier analysis found some 100 million unique TCR beta sequences from 200 million or so T cells.

PCR employed 60 Vbeta and 13 Jbeta primers. TCRdb's copy holds only in-frame clones and misses some; the assay was immunoSEQ multiplex PCR. The repertoire holds about 260,000 clones, 84% seen once, with about 2% in the top ten. As for this clone: Antigen: not known. The same CDR3 is also encoded by other DNA sequences in this sample.

General study points: An ancestry cluster, one associated with Asian ancestry, reportedly showed fewer N-insertions than the roughly 670-donor mean in a later analysis.

The sequenced sample was PBMCs. The sequence came from a woman in her 40s in good health and CMV-seropositive.

The DNA for the CDR3 is TGTGCCAGCAGCTTAGGACAGGCGAACACCGGGGAGCTGTTTTTT. Its translation is CASSLGQANTGELFF. The chain employs TRBV7-3 and TRBJ2-2; 7 positions agree with TRBD1. Germline V gene data show CDR1 as SGHTA and CDR2 as FQGTGA. This CDR3 spans 15 amino acids. The trim removed 2 bases at V and 0 bases at J, leaving 0 bases unmatched.